This TCR beta chain was observed in a study of blood T cell repertoires in COVID-19 (TCRdb year 2020). Broadly, across the study: Samples covering the acute and convalescent phases of COVID-19 were provided by collaborators in the United States, Italy and Spain. The sample metadata nearly always contained a de-identified subject ID, COVID-19 status, age in years and sex. The repertoires were released in a freely available public database intended as a resource for research on the immune response to SARS-CoV-2. Samples were obtained from the ongoing ImmuneRACE study (first 160 participants) and from some 1,200 subjects provided by 6 global collaborators. The dataset comprised deeply sampled blood TCRbeta repertoires from subjects exposed to, actively infected with, or recovered from COVID-19. Where available, HLA class I and class II types were obtained from metadata supplied by the sample provider rather than from assay-based typing. The prospective study material was composed of cDNA or gDNA derived from T cells, B-cell-depleted T cells, or PBMCs. The study at large found these results: The amount of clinical and demographic metadata varied by source and participant and was provided uncurated.

Comment on this clone: Its antigen specificity is not known. No base-level quality is on record; no much larger clone is a single base apart.

Collaborating institutions collected whole blood in K2EDTA tubes following their own protocols. Collaborator samples were shipped for TCRbeta analysis as frozen whole blood, isolated PBMCs, or DNA extracted from either sample type. TCRbeta CDR3 regions were amplified from genomic DNA by means of the immunoSEQ Assay, a bias-controlled multiplex PCR. Per the source publication's procedure: The number of nucleated cells in each sample was estimated from the amplification of reference gene primers within the assay. To quantify the absolute abundance of each unique TCRbeta CDR3 rearrangement, sequence reads were collapsed and filtered. For each sample, productive Simpson clonality was calculated by taking the square root of Simpson's diversity index across productive rearrangements. The table comes from immuneACCESS by way of TCRdb, which keeps in-frame sequences with V and J called. Part of the clones is missing from these tables; in studies checked, under half for an unresolved V gene and the rest for unknown reasons. The V and J calls and the clone size are those of that table, but D and trimming were determined from the DNA. The sample table records approximately 190,000 clones; 84% of these occur just once. The top ten clones comprise roughly 5% of the sample.

The sequence was collected from a woman aged 70-85 years with active or convalescent COVID-19. Sequencing used peripheral blood.

The CDR3 protein is CASRTGYSGNTIYF. The nucleotide sequence is given as TGTGCCAGCAGGACAGGGTACTCTGGAAACACCATATATTTT. The chain links TRBV28 with TRBJ1-3; TRBD1 agrees with 7 junctional bases. The CDR3 runs 14 amino acids, cysteine and phenylalanine included. CDR3 DNA only is kept here, 42 bases in frame from base 1. From the germline V gene, CDR1 is MDHEN and CDR2 is SYDVKM. Trimming leaves V shorter by 6 bases and J shorter by 0 bases, with the junction holding 2 bases beyond the gene matches.